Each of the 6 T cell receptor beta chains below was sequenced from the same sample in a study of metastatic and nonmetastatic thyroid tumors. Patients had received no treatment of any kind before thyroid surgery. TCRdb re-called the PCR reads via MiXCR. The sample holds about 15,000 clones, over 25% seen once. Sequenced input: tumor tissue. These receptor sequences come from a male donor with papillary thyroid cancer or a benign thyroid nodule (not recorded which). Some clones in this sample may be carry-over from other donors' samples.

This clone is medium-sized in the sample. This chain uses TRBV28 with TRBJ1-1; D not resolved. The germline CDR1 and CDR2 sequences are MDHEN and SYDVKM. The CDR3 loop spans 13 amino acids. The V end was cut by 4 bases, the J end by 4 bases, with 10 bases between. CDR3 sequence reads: CASSSSRSTEAFF. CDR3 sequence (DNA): TGTGCCAGCAGTTCATCCAGGAGCACTGAAGCTTTCTTT. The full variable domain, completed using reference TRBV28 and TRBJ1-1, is DVKVTQSSRYLVKRTGEKVFLECVQDMDHENMFWYRQDPGLGLRLIYFSYDVKMKEKGDIPEGYSVSREKKERFSLILESASTNQTSMYLCASSSSRSTEAFFGQGTRLTVV.

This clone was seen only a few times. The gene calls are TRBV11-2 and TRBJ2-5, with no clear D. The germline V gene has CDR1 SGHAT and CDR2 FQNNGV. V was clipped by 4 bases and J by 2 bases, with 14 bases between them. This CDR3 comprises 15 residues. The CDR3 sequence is CASSSLGPLQETQYF. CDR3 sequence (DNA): TGTGCCAGCAGCTCACTTGGGCCTCTACAAGAGACCCAGTACTTC.

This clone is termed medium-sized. CDR3 protein: CATAGQPYEQYF. The CDR3 DNA reads TGTGCCACCGCGGGACAGCCCTACGAGCAGTACTTC. The V gene is TRBV2, the J gene TRBJ2-7; possibly TRBD1 for D (7 bases). The V end was cut by 10 bases, the J end by 2 bases, with 12 bases between. Per the germline V gene, CDR1 is SNHLY and CDR2 is FYNNEI. The CDR3 is 12 residues long.

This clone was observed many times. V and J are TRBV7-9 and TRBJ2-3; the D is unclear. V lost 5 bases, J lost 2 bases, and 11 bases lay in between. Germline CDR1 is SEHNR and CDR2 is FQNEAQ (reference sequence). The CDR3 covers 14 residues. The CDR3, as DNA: TGTGCCAGCAGCAAGGCGACATTCACAGATACGCAGTATTTT. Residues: CASSKATFTDTQYF.

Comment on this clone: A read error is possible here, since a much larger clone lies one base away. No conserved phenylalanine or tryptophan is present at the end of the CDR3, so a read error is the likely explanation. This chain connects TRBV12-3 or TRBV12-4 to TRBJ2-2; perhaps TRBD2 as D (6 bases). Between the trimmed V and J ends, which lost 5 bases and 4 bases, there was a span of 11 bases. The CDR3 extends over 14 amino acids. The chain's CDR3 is CASSRRSGTGELFL. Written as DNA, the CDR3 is TGTGCCAGCAGTCGACGTAGCGGCACCGGGGAGCTGTTTCTT.

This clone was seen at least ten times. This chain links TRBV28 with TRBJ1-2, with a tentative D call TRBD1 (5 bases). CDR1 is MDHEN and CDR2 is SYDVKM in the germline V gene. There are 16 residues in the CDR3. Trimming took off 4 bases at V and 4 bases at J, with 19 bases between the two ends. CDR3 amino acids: CASSSHRMAGSYGYTF. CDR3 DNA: TGTGCCAGCAGTTCCCATAGGATGGCAGGGAGCTATGGCTACACCTTC.